The 18 T cell receptor beta chains reported below all come from one sample, sequenced in a study of cytomegalovirus exposure and HLA in healthy donors. The PCR employed 60 Vbeta primers together with 13 Jbeta primers. Measured with immunoSEQ multiplex PCR; TCRdb has only the in-frame clones, and not every one. The sample lists 110,000 or so clones; approximately 11% were seen once. The sequenced sample was PBMCs. The receptors derive from a man aged 35-49 years in good health and CMV-seropositive.

This clone turned up a few times. This rearrangement joins TRBV7-2 to TRBJ1-5; D remains ambiguous. The CDR3 consists of 16 residues. V was trimmed by 5 bases and J by 1 base, leaving 15 bases between them. Germline values: CDR1 SGHTA, CDR2 FQGNSA. The CDR3 region is CASSSPPRGSNQPQHF. The CDR3 coding sequence is TGTGCCAGCAGCAGCCCCCCACGGGGAAGCAATCAGCCCCAGCATTTT.

V usage is TRBV6-1 and J usage is TRBJ2-2; maybe TRBD2 (6 bases). V lost 4 bases and J 3 bases, leaving 15 bases between the germline ends. Germline assignment: CDR1 MNHNS and CDR2 SASEGT. CDR3 length: 16 residues. The CDR3, as DNA: TGTGCCAGCAGTGGCTTGGGGGGTCTGTACACCGGGGAGCTGTTTTTT. This sequence encodes CASSGLGGLYTGELFF.

This clone was seen more than once but under ten times. The genes are TRBV6-5 and TRBJ2-5, with 7 bases matching TRBD2. The trim removed 8 bases at V and 5 bases at J, leaving 8 bases unmatched. Germline CDR1 reads MNHEY; CDR2 reads SVGAGI. There are 13 residues in the CDR3. CDR3 sequence: CASSGTKRETQYF. The DNA of the CDR3 is TGTGCCAGCTCCGGGACTAAACGGGAGACCCAGTACTTC.

This clone has a handful of counts. The CDR3 region is CATSSQGGGYTF. DNA for the CDR3: TGTGCCACCAGCTCCCAGGGGGGTGGCTACACCTTC. V and J are TRBV15 and TRBJ1-2, with 7 bases identical to TRBD1. The germline V gene has CDR1 LNHNV and CDR2 YYDKDF (reference sequence). This CDR3 spans 12 amino acids. With V trimmed by 5 bases and J by 7 bases, 4 bases remained unmatched.

This clone has only one observation. The chain links TRBV2 to TRBJ2-7; D gene unclear. Germline V gives CDR1 SNHLY, CDR2 FYNNEI. The CDR3 extends over 13 amino acids. V was clipped by 7 bases and J by 1 base, with 11 bases between them. The CDR3: CASNGDSSYEQYV. The CDR3 DNA is TGTGCCAGCAACGGTGACTCATCCTACGAGCAGTACGTC.

The chain uses TRBV6-1 and TRBJ2-2; no clear D. CDR3 size: 12 residues. Germline V gene sequence: CDR1 MNHNS, CDR2 SASEGT. The ends were cut back, 10 bases at V and 2 bases at J, with 8 bases in the middle. CDR3 residues: CAILINTGELFF. Written as DNA, the CDR3 is TGTGCCATACTAATAAACACCGGGGAGCTGTTTTTT.

This chain uses TRBV29-1 with TRBJ2-7, with D perhaps TRBD2 (6 bases). V lost 5 bases, J lost 5 bases, and 13 bases lay in between. This CDR3 has 12 residues. Looked up from germline, CDR1 is SQVTM and CDR2 is ANQGSEA. The CDR3 region is CSVRRGGDEQYF. The CDR3 DNA follows: TGCAGCGTTCGTAGGGGAGGTGACGAGCAGTACTTC.

In its sample, this clone was seen a few times. The gene calls are TRBV27 and TRBJ2-7; the D gene is possibly TRBD2 (7 bases). Trimming pared 5 bases from V and 0 bases from J, leaving 17 bases between. The CDR3 totals 16 residues. From germline, CDR1 is MNHEY and CDR2 SMNVEV (reference sequence). CDR3 nucleotides: TGTGCCAGCAGTAGGGGGGGAAGGTTACTCTCCTACGAGCAGTACTTC. This sequence encodes CASSRGGRLLSYEQYF.

The chain has TRBV5-5 and TRBJ2-2, with D maybe TRBD2 (5 bases). The germline gives CDR1 SGHKS, CDR2 YYEKEE (reference sequence). CDR3 length equals 15 residues. With 1 base removed from V and 4 bases from J, the gap between germline ends came to 11 bases. In DNA, the CDR3 is TGTGCCAGCAGCTTGACTGGCGGAGGCACCGGGGAGCTGTTTTTT. This translates into CASSLTGGGTGELFF.

The chain is built from TRBV10-2 and TRBJ1-2, with 9 positions matching TRBD1. The trim removed 1 base at V and 6 bases at J, leaving 9 bases unmatched. The CDR3 has 16 amino acids. In germline, CDR1 is WSHSY, CDR2 SAAADI. The CDR3, as DNA: TGCGCCAGCAGTGAGTGGGGACAGGGCGACCCCAATGGCTACACCTTC. Protein: CASSEWGQGDPNGYTF.

This clone was counted only a few times. The chain employs TRBV30 and TRBJ2-6, with unresolved D. V dropped 6 bases and J dropped 0 bases, with 9 bases sitting between them. The CDR3 has 14 amino acids. Looked up from germline, CDR1 is GTSNPN and CDR2 is SVGIG (reference sequence). The CDR3 here is CACSSLSGANVLTF. As DNA, the CDR3 is TGTGCCTGTAGCAGCCTCTCTGGGGCCAACGTCCTGACTTTC. Looking up the rest from reference TRBV30 and TRBJ2-6 gives the full variable domain: SQTIHQWPATLVQPVGSPLSLECTVEGTSNPNLYWYRQAAGRGLQLLFYSVGIGQISSEVPQNLSASRPQDRQFILSSKKLLLSDSGFYLCACSSLSGANVLTFGAGSRLTVL.

This clone was seen only a few times. V gene TRBV6-5 combines with J gene TRBJ1-1, with TRBD1 as a possible D gene (6 bases). This CDR3 region has 13 residues. Germline assignment: CDR1 MNHEY and CDR2 SVGAGI. Trimming took off 6 bases at V and 7 bases at J, with 15 bases between the two ends. DNA of the CDR3: TGTGCCAGCAGCCGTGGGACATGGGGTGAAGCTTTCTTT. Amino acid sequence: CASSRGTWGEAFF.

A remark on this clone: It differs at one base from a far larger clone, so likely a read error. V and J are TRBV14 and TRBJ1-2, with 7 bases that match TRBD1. The CDR3 has 13 amino acids. The germline gives CDR1 SGHDN, CDR2 FVKESK. The CDR3 DNA follows: TGTGCCCGCAGCCCTGGGACAGTCTATGGCTACACCTTC. Encoded protein: CARSPGTVYGYTF.

The table lists this clone with a few counts. The rearrangement links TRBV6-1 to TRBJ2-2; 10 positions match TRBD1. This CDR3 region has 14 residues. J gave up 6 bases and V 7 bases, and 5 bases lay outside the gene matches. CDR1 is MNHNS, CDR2 SASEGT, per germline. CDR3 in amino acids: CASKGTGASGELFF. CDR3 DNA: TGTGCCAGCAAAGGGACAGGGGCGTCCGGGGAGCTGTTTTTT.

This clone has a handful of counts. The V call is TRBV6-6, the J call TRBJ1-2, with 7 nucleotides matching TRBD1. CDR3 length: 15 residues. With V trimmed by 2 bases and J by 9 bases, 12 bases remained unmatched. Germline CDR1 and CDR2: MNHNY and SVGAGI (reference sequence). Written as DNA, the CDR3 is TGTGCCAGCAGTTACCAAAATGATATGGACAGGCGCTACACCTTC. Protein sequence: CASSYQNDMDRRYTF.

This sequence joins TRBV30 and TRBJ2-3; 10 nucleotides line up with TRBD2. V lost 7 bases and J lost 7; bases outside the gene matches: 14. This CDR3 has 15 amino acids. CDR1 is GTSNPN and CDR2 is SVGIG in the germline V gene (reference sequence). CDR3 sequence reads: CASIDKLAGSHTQYF. In DNA, the CDR3 is TGTGCCTCCATCGATAAACTAGCGGGGTCCCATACGCAGTATTTT.

J is TRBJ1-4 and V is TRBV4-1; D is perhaps TRBD1 (5 bases). V dropped 0 bases and J dropped 8 bases, with 16 bases sitting between them. This CDR3 region has 16 residues. Looked up from germline, CDR1 is MGHRA and CDR2 is YSYEKL. The CDR3 region is CASSQDRGTNGEKLFF. For the CDR3, the DNA is TGCGCCAGCAGCCAAGATAGGGGTACGAACGGGGAAAAACTGTTTTTT.

CDR3 in DNA: TGTGCCAGCACCCTGAGAACTAGCGGGAGAGCGGAGGAGCAGTACTTC. It specifies CASTLRTSGRAEEQYF. This chain connects TRBV28 to TRBJ2-7; 11 bases match TRBD2. CDR1 and CDR2 (germline): MDHEN, SYDVKM. Trimming at V came to 7 bases and at J to 7 bases, leaving 15 bases not matched to a gene. This CDR3 is built from 16 residues.